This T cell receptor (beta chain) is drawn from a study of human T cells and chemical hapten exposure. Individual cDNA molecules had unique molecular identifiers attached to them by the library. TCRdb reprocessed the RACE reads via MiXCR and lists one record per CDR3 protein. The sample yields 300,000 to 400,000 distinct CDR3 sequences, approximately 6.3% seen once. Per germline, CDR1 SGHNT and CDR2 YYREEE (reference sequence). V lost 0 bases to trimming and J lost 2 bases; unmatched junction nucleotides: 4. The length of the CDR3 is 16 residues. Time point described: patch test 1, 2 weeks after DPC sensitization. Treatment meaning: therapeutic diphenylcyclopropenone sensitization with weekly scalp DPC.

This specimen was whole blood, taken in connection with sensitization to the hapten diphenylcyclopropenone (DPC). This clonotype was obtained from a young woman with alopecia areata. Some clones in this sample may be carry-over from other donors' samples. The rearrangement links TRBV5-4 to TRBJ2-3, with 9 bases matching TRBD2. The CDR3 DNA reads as TGTGCCAGCAGCTTGGAGGGACTAGCCGACACAGATACGCAGTATTTT. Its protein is CASSLEGLADTDTQYF.